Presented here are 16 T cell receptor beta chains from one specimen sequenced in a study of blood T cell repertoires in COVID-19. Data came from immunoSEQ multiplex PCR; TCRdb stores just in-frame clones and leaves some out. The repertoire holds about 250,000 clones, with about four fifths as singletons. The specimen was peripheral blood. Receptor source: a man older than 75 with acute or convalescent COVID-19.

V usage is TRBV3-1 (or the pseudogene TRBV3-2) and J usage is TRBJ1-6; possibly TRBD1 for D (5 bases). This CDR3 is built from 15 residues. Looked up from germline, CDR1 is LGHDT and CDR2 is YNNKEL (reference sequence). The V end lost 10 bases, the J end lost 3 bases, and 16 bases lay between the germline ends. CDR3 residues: CATRDGGYYNSPLHF. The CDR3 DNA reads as TGTGCCACCCGGGACGGAGGGTACTATAATTCACCCCTCCACTTT.

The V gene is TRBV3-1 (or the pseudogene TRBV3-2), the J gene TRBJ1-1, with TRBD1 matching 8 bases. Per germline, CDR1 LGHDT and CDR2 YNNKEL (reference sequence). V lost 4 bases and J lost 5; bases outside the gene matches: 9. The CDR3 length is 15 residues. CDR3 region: CASSPTGGRSTEAFF. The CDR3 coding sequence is TGTGCCAGCAGCCCCACAGGGGGAAGGAGTACTGAAGCTTTCTTT.

CDR3 in amino acids: CASRGTWDSPLHF. In DNA form, the CDR3 reads TGTGCCAGCCGCGGGACTTGGGATTCACCCCTCCACTTT. The genes are TRBV6-5 and TRBJ1-6, with D perhaps TRBD1 (5 bases). The germline V gene encodes CDR1 MNHEY and CDR2 SVGAGI. V lost 8 bases and J 8 bases, leaving 13 bases between the germline ends. The CDR3 is 13 amino acids.

The CDR3 reads CASSFYQGAGTEAFF. As DNA, the CDR3 is TGTGCCAGCAGTTTTTACCAGGGAGCGGGGACTGAAGCTTTCTTT. The chain uses TRBV5-6 and TRBJ1-1; a weak D match, TRBD1 (5 bases). The CDR3 runs 15 residues. Germline V gives CDR1 SGHDT, CDR2 YYEEEE. The ends were cut back, 5 bases at V and 5 bases at J, with 19 bases in the middle.

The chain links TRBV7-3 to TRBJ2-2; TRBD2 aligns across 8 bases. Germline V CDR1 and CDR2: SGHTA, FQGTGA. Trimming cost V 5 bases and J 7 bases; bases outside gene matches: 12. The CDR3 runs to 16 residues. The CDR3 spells CASSPKAAGEFGELFF. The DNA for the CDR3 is TGTGCCAGCAGCCCCAAGGCAGCGGGAGAGTTCGGGGAGCTGTTTTTT.

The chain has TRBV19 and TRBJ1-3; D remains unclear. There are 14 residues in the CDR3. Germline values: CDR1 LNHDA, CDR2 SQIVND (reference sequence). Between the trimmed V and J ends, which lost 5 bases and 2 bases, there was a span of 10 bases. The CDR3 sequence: CASSDGNPGNTIYF. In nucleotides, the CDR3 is TGTGCCAGTAGTGACGGGAACCCTGGAAACACCATATATTTT.

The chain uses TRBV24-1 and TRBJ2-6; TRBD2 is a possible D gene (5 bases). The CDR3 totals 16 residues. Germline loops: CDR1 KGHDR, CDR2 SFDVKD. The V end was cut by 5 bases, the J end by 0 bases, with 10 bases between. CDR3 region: CATSGARGSGANVLTF. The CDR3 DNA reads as TGTGCCACCAGTGGTGCCCGGGGCTCTGGGGCCAACGTCCTGACTTTC.

The CDR3 DNA is TGCGCCAGCAGTTCGCTGACAGGGGAGATTGGCTACACCTTC. Translation: CASSSLTGEIGYTF. The gene calls are TRBV5-1 and TRBJ1-2, with TRBD1 identical over 8 bases. CDR1 is SGHRS, CDR2 YFSETQ, per germline. With V trimmed by 5 bases and J by 7 bases, 10 bases remained unmatched. The CDR3 spans 14 residues.

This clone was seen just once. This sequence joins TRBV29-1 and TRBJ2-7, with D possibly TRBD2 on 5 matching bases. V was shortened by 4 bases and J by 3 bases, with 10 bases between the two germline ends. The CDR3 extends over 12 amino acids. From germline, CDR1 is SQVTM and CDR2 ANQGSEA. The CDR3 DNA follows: TGCAGCGTTGGTCAGGACTTCTACGAGCAGTACTTC. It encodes CSVGQDFYEQYF.

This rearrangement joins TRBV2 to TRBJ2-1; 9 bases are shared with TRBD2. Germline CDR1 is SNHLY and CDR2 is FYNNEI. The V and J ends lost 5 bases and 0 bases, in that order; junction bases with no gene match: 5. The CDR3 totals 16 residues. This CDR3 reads CASSLSGSGSYNEQFF. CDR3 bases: TGTGCCAGCAGTCTTAGCGGGAGCGGCTCCTACAATGAGCAGTTCTTC. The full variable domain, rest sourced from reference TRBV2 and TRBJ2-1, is EPEVTQTPSHQVTQMGQEVILRCVPISNHLYFYWYRQILGQKVEFLVSFYNNEISEKSEIFDDQFSVERPDGSNFTLKIRSTKLEDSAMYFCASSLSGSGSYNEQFFGPGTRLTVL.

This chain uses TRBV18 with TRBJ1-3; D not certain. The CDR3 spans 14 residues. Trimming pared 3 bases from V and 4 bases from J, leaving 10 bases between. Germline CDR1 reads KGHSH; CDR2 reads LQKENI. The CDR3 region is CASSPEGIGNTIYF. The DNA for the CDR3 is TGTGCCAGCTCACCCGAGGGAATCGGAAACACCATATATTTT.

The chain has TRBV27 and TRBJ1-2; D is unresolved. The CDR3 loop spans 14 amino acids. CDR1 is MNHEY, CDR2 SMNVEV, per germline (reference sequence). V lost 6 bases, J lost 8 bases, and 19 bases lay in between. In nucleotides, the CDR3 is TGTGCCAGCAGCTCCGAGACATCGCCGAGAGGCTACACCTTC. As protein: CASSSETSPRGYTF.

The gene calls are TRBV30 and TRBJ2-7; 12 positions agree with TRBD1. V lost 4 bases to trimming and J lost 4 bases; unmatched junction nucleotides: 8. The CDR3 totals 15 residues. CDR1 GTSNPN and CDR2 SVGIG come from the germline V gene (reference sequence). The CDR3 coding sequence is TGTGCCTGGATTGACCGGGACAGGGGGCAATACGAGCAGTACTTC. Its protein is CAWIDRDRGQYEQYF.

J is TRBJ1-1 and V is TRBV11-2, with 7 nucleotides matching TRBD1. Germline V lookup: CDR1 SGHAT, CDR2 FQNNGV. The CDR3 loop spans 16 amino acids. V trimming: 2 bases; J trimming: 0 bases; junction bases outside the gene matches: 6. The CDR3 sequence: CASSLFGTALNTEAFF. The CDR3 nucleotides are TGTGCCAGCAGCTTATTCGGGACAGCTCTGAACACTGAAGCTTTCTTT. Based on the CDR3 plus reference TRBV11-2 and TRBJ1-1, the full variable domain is EAGVAQSPRYKIIEKRQSVAFWCNPISGHATLYWYQQILGQGPKLLIQFQNNGVVDDSQLPKDRFSAERLKGVDSTLKIQPAKLEDSAVYLCASSLFGTALNTEAFFGQGTRLTVV.

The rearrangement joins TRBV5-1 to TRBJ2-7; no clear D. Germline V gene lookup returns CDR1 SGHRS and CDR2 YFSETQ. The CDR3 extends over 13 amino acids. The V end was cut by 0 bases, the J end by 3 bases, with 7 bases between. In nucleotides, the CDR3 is TGCGCCAGCAGCTTGGAACGGAGCTACGAGCAGTACTTC. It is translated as CASSLERSYEQYF.

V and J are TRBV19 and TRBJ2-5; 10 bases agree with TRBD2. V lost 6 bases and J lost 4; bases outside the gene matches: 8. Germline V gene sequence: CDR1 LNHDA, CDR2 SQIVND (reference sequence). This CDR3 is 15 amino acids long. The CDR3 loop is CASRKREGLGETQYF. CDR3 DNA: TGTGCCAGTAGAAAGCGGGAGGGCCTGGGAGAGACCCAGTACTTC.